The 9 T cell receptor beta chains in this list originate from one sample, sequenced in a study of T cell repertoires in cytomegalovirus infection. These TCRs are of unknown antigen specificity. TCRdb re-called the reads through MiXCR, storing one row per CDR3 protein. The sample has around 770,000 distinct CDR3 sequences, about 27% seen once; the top ten hold less than 15%. The sequenced sample was cultured CD8+ T cells from PBMCs, obtained from culture after CMV antigen stimulation. The receptor source for this set is a human donor in good health (CMV status not recorded). Some clones in this sample may be carry-over from other donors' samples.

J is TRBJ1-1 and V is TRBV7-6, with D possibly matching TRBD1 (6 bases). Germline CDR1 and CDR2: SGHVS and FNYEAQ. CDR3 length: 14 amino acids. V shed 5 bases and J shed 6 bases, with 16 bases lying between them. The CDR3 region is CASSPKGGSAEAFF. CDR3 coding DNA: TGTGCCAGCAGCCCGAAGGGGGGTAGCGCTGAAGCTTTCTTT.

In this sample, this clonotype turned up a few times. The chain carries TRBV7-9 and TRBJ2-3, with 11 bases lining up with TRBD2. Germline V gene lookup returns CDR1 SEHNR and CDR2 FQNEAQ (reference sequence). CDR3 length: 16 residues. Germline trimming cut 5 bases from V and 4 bases from J; bases unmatched to any gene: 8. The CDR3 loop is CASSPETSGDPDTQYF. The CDR3 DNA reads TGTGCCAGCAGCCCGGAGACTAGCGGGGACCCAGATACGCAGTATTTT.

The V call is TRBV7-3, the J call TRBJ1-2, with 8 bases matching TRBD1. This CDR3 region has 13 residues. Trimming took 6 bases from V and 3 from J; bases not matched to a gene: 3. Per the germline V gene, CDR1 is SGHTA and CDR2 is FQGTGA. CDR3 region: CASRQTGDYGYTF. The DNA for the CDR3 is TGTGCCAGCAGACAGACAGGGGACTATGGCTACACCTTC.

This chain uses TRBV10-3 with TRBJ1-2; perhaps TRBD1 as D (5 bases). Trimming took off 4 bases at V and 4 bases at J, with 7 bases between the two ends. This CDR3 has 12 amino acids. The V gene's germline CDR1 is ENHRY and CDR2 SYGVKD. CDR3 in amino acids: CAISVGTYGYTF. In DNA form, the CDR3 reads TGTGCCATCAGTGTGGGGACCTATGGCTACACCTTC.

This clonotype appeared a few times. The chain recombines TRBV4-1 with TRBJ2-5, with 13 bases identical to TRBD2. This CDR3 spans 18 amino acids. The junction had 9 bases not matched to a gene; V was cut back by 0 bases and J by 5 bases. The germline V gene encodes CDR1 MGHRA and CDR2 YSYEKL. The CDR3 nucleotides read TGCGCCAGCAGCCAAGATTTACTAGCGGGGGGGGCAATGGAGACCCAGTACTTC. Its translation is CASSQDLLAGGAMETQYF.

The J gene is TRBJ2-7, the V gene TRBV4-1; D is undetermined. CDR1 MGHRA and CDR2 YSYEKL come from the germline V gene. The CDR3 is made up of 11 amino acids. Trimming removed 1 base from V and 7 bases from J, with 5 bases in between. CDR3 coding DNA: TGCGCCAGCAGCCAAGGGTCGGAGCAGTACGTC. Translation gives CASSQGSEQYV.

The rearrangement uses TRBV19 and TRBJ2-2; 10 bases are a match to TRBD2. The CDR3 totals 18 residues. The V gene end was trimmed by 4 bases and the J gene end by 6 bases; junction bases not matched to a gene: 14. Germline assignment: CDR1 LNHDA and CDR2 SQIVND (reference sequence). Here the CDR3 DNA reads TGTGCCAGTAGTACCAGCCTTACTAGCGGGGTCCTGTCCGGGGAGCTGTTTTTT. This sequence encodes CASSTSLTSGVLSGELFF. The full variable domain, with the rest looked up from reference TRBV19 and TRBJ2-2, is DGGITQSPKYLFRKEGQNVTLSCEQNLNHDAMYWYRQDPGQGLRLIYYSQIVNDFQKGDIAEGYSVSREKKESFPLTVTSAQKNPTAFYLCASSTSLTSGVLSGELFFGEGSRLTVL.

This clonotype was observed at least ten times. V and J are TRBV12-3 or TRBV12-4 and TRBJ2-1; no firm D call. Trimming pared 5 bases from V and 6 bases from J, leaving 11 bases between. The length of the CDR3 is 13 residues. CDR3 protein: CASSTTPSNEQFF. The CDR3 region has the DNA TGTGCCAGCAGTACGACCCCCAGCAATGAGCAGTTCTTC.

The genes are TRBV14 and TRBJ2-7, with a weak D call TRBD1 (6 bases). The CDR3 runs 14 residues. The V gene's germline CDR1 is SGHDN and CDR2 FVKESK. The V and J ends lost 3 bases and 3 bases respectively, with 12 bases between them. The CDR3 region has the DNA TGTGCCAGCAGCCAGTTGGGACACGGCTACGAGCAGTACGTC. Translating it yields CASSQLGHGYEQYV.